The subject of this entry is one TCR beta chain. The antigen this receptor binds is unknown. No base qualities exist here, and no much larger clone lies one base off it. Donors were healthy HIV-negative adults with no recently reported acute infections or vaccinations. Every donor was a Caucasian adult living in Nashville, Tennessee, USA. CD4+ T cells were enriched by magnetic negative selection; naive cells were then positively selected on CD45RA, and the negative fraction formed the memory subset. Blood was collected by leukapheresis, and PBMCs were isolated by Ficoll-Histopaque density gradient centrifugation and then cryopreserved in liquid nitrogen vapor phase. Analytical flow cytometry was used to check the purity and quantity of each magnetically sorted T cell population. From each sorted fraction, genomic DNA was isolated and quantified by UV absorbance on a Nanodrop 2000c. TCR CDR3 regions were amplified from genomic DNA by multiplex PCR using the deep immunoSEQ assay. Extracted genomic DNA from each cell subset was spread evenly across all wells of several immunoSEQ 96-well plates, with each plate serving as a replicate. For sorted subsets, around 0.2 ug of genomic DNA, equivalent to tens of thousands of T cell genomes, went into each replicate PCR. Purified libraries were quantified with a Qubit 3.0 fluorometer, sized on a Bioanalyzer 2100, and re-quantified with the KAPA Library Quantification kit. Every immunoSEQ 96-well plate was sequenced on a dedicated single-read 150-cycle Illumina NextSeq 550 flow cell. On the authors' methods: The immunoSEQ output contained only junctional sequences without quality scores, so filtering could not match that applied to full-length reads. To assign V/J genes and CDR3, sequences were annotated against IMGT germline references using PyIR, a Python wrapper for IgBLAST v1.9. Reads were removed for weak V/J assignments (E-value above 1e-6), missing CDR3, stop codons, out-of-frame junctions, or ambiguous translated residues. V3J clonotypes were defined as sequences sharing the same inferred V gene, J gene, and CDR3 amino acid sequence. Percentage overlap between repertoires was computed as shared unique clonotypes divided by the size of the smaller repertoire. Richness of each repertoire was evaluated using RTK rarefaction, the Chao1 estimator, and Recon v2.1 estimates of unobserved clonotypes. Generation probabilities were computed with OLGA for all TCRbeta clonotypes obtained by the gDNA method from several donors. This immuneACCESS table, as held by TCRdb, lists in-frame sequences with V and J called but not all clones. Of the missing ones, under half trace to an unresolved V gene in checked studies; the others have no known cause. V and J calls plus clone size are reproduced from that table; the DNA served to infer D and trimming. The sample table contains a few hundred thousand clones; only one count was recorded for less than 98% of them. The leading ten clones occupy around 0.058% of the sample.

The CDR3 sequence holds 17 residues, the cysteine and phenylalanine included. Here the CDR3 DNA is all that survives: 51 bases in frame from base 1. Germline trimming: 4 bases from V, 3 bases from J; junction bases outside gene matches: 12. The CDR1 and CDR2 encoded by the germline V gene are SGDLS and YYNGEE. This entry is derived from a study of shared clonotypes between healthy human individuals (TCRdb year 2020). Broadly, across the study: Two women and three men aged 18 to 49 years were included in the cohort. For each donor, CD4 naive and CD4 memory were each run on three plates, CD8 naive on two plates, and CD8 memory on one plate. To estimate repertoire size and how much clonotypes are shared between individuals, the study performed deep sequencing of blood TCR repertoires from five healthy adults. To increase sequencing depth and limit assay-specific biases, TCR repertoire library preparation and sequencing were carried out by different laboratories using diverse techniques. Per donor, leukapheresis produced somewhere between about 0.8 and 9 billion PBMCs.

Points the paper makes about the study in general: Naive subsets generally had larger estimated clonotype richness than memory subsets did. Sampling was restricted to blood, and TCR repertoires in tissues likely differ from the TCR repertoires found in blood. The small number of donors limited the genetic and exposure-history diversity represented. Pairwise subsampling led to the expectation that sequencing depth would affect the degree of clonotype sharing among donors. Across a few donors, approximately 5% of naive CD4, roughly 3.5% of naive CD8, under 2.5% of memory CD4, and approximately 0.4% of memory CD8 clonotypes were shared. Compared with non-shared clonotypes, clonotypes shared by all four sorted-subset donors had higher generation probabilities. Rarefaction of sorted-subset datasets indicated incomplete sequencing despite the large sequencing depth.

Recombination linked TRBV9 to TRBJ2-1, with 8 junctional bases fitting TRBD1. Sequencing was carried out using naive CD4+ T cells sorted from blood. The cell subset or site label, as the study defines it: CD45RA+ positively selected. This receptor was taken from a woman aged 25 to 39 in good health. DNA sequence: TGTGCCAGCAGCATCACCCCAGGGGGCCGGGGCTACAATGAGCAGTTCTTC. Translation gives CASSITPGGRGYNEQFF.